The present T cell receptor beta chain was sequenced within a study of T cells in Graves' hyperthyroidism and ophthalmopathy. In patients aged 18 to 65, hyperthyroidism was newly diagnosed, with duration under 2 months. This clonotype was detected many times. Its antigen is not identified. General observations from the study: From stable hyperthyroidism, ophthalmopathy was set apart by a 13 V-J model. Blood also showed most of the thyroid clonotypes that were expanded above 0.001.

Amplification yielded TCR beta CDR3 regions, with RNA transcripts as the source. The HTBI primer set drove a first-round RT-PCR of the TCR CDR3. TCRdb called the multiplex PCR reads again in MiXCR, with one record for every CDR3 protein. Of under 450,000 distinct CDR3 sequences in the sample, approximately 15% are singletons; the top ten hold roughly 14%. The CDR3 is made up of 13 amino acids. Looked up from germline, CDR1 is SGHNT and CDR2 is YENEEA. The ends were cut back, 5 bases at V and 2 bases at J, with 10 bases in the middle. The sample taken for sequencing was blood. This chain joins TRBV11-3 and TRBJ2-7, with TRBD1 as a possible D gene (5 bases). This clonotype originated in a woman aged 18-29 years with Graves' hyperthyroidism. Here the CDR3 reads CASSHRTTYEQYF. The CDR3 region has the DNA TGTGCCAGCAGCCACAGGACAACCTACGAGCAGTACTTC.